Listed below are T cell receptor beta chains from one sample, sequenced in a study of blood T cell repertoires in COVID-19. The assay was immunoSEQ multiplex PCR, and TCRdb's table has in-frame clones only and misses some. The sample shows about 160,000 clones, 85% of them seen only once. Source material: peripheral blood. All receptors derive from a human donor with acute or convalescent COVID-19. The donor label of this sample is uncertain. CDR3s include the opening cysteine and the closing phenylalanine or tryptophan. D genes are given only for firm matches. Some rows have no size entry. The others give once, few or many, or a class for an expanded clone.

v_call	j_call	clone_size	d_call	cdr3_aa	cdr3_nt
TRBV30	TRBJ1-5	-	-	CAWSVGQGWQPQHF	TGTGCCTGGAGTGTCGGGCAGGGATGGCAGCCCCAGCATTTT
TRBV3-1/TRBV3-2	TRBJ2-1	few	-	CASSPQRRGNEQFF	TGTGCCAGCAGCCCCCAGCGAAGGGGCAATGAGCAGTTCTTC
TRBV9	TRBJ1-1	-	TRBD1	CASSGTGGGVRAFF	TGTGCCAGCAGCGGTACAGGGGGCGGTGTTCGTGCTTTCTTT
TRBV19	TRBJ1-2	-	-	CASTQPGYYYGYTF	TGTGCCAGTACCCAACCGGGGTATTACTATGGCTACACCTTC
TRBV6-6	TRBJ1-5	-	TRBD1	CASSGQGRDQPQHF	TGTGCCAGCAGCGGACAGGGTAGGGATCAGCCCCAGCATTTT
TRBV19	TRBJ2-7	-	TRBD1	CASSIRAGGMYEQYF	TGTGCCAGTAGTATTCGGGCAGGGGGAATGTACGAGCAGTACTTC
TRBV4-2	TRBJ2-7	-	TRBD2	CASSQVSVAGGRYEQYF	TGTGCCAGCAGCCAAGTTTCCGTTGCGGGGGGTCGGTACGAGCAGTACTTC
TRBV29-1	TRBJ1-1	-	-	CSVGRGAEAFF	TGCAGCGTTGGTCGGGGAGCTGAAGCTTTCTTT
TRBV18	TRBJ1-1	-	-	CASSSYEGLNTEAFF	TGTGCCAGCTCATCGTACGAGGGATTGAACACTGAAGCTTTCTTT
TRBV19	TRBJ1-4	-	TRBD1	CASSIWTGLTNEKLFF	TGTGCCAGTAGTATATGGACAGGGTTGACTAATGAAAAACTGTTTTTT
TRBV30	TRBJ1-4	-	-	CAWRRGQAIEKLFF	TGTGCCTGGAGGCGGGGGCAGGCTATCGAAAAACTGTTTTTT
TRBV12-5	TRBJ2-3	-	-	CASSSGCWRVATDTQYF	TGTGCTAGTTCGAGTGGGTGCTGGAGAGTAGCCACAGATACGCAGTATTTT
TRBV7-2	TRBJ2-5	-	-	CASSFQRGSQETQYF	TGTGCCAGCAGCTTCCAAAGGGGGTCCCAAGAGACCCAGTACTTC
TRBV11-1	TRBJ2-5	-	-	CASSFLGVGEETQYF	TGTGCCAGCAGCTTCTTAGGGGTGGGCGAAGAGACCCAGTACTTC
TRBV28	TRBJ1-2	-	TRBD1	CASSSRTGLDYGYTF	TGTGCCAGCAGTTCCCGGACAGGTTTAGACTATGGCTACACCTTC
TRBV5-1	TRBJ2-5	-	-	CASSLARTAGETQYF	TGCGCCAGCAGCTTGGCACGGACAGCAGGGGAGACCCAGTACTTC
TRBV3-1/TRBV3-2	TRBJ2-3	-	-	CASSQDWVGPDTQYF	TGTGCCAGCAGCCAAGATTGGGTGGGCCCAGATACGCAGTATTTT
TRBV7-2	TRBJ2-5	few	TRBD1	CASSLASTGKETQYF	TGTGCCAGCAGCTTAGCTTCGACAGGGAAAGAGACCCAGTACTTC
TRBV28	TRBJ1-2	-	-	CASGYREGYTF	TGTGCCAGCGGCTACAGAGAAGGCTACACCTTC
TRBV6-1	TRBJ1-2	-	-	CASSDFAQNGYTF	TGTGCCAGCAGTGATTTTGCCCAGAATGGCTACACCTTC
TRBV12-3/TRBV12-4	TRBJ2-3	-	-	CASSLGVPDTQYF	TGTGCCAGCAGTTTAGGAGTACCAGATACGCAGTATTTT
TRBV9	TRBJ2-5	-	TRBD2	CASSVGAQRGQETQYF	TGTGCCAGCAGCGTAGGTGCCCAGCGGGGCCAAGAGACCCAGTACTTC
TRBV9	TRBJ1-5	-	-	CASSVEGGWEPQHF	TGTGCCAGCAGCGTAGAAGGAGGGTGGGAGCCCCAGCATTTT
TRBV6-5	TRBJ1-1	-	-	CASSYTGGPSTEAFF	TGTGCCAGCAGTTACACCGGGGGGCCAAGTACTGAAGCTTTCTTT
TRBV29-1	TRBJ2-5	-	-	CSVQSVGGRQETQYF	TGCAGCGTCCAATCGGTGGGGGGGCGGCAAGAGACCCAGTACTTC
TRBV5-1	TRBJ2-2	-	-	CASSLDRPNTGELFF	TGCGCCAGCAGCTTGGACAGGCCCAACACCGGGGAGCTGTTTTTT
TRBV25-1	TRBJ1-1	-	TRBD1	CASSRQGTRNTEAFF	TGTGCCAGCAGTAGACAGGGGACGCGGAACACTGAAGCTTTCTTT
TRBV28	TRBJ1-1	-	-	CASSFAQLNTEAFF	TGTGCCAGCAGTTTTGCACAGCTGAACACTGAAGCTTTCTTT
TRBV6-6	TRBJ1-1	once	TRBD1	CAGTGAGNTEAFF	TGTGCCGGGACAGGGGCCGGGAACACTGAAGCTTTCTTT
TRBV6-6	TRBJ2-7	-	TRBD2	CASSPLAGSSYEQYF	TGTGCCAGCAGCCCCCTAGCGGGTAGCTCCTACGAGCAGTACTTC
TRBV27	TRBJ1-2	-	-	CASSPGRGGSNYGYTF	TGTGCCAGCAGTCCCGGCCGAGGAGGGAGTAACTATGGCTACACCTTC
TRBV5-4	TRBJ2-1	-	-	CASSLAWGRGYNEQFF	TGTGCCAGCAGCTTGGCCTGGGGTAGGGGCTACAATGAGCAGTTCTTC
TRBV6-2/TRBV6-3	TRBJ2-1	once	TRBD2	CASSVAGEPSNEQFF	TGTGCCAGCAGTGTCGCGGGGGAACCCTCCAATGAGCAGTTCTTC
TRBV7-2	TRBJ1-2	once	TRBD1	CASSPQGGLDYGYTF	TGTGCCAGCAGCCCCCAGGGGGGATTAGACTATGGCTACACCTTC
TRBV19	TRBJ1-5	-	-	CASSTLTGSQPQHF	TGTGCCAGTAGTACACTAACAGGGTCACAGCCCCAGCATTTT
TRBV10-3	TRBJ1-5	once	TRBD1	CAISGQGRGNQPQHF	TGTGCCATCAGTGGACAGGGTCGAGGGAATCAGCCCCAGCATTTT
TRBV30	TRBJ1-1	-	-	CARGGGNTEAFF	TGTGCCCGCGGGGGCGGGAACACTGAAGCTTTCTTT
TRBV18	TRBJ2-7	-	-	CASSPQGGSYEQYF	TGTGCCAGCTCACCGCAGGGGGGCTCCTACGAGCAGTACTTC
TRBV5-1	TRBJ1-4	-	-	CASSYMTARNEKLFF	TGCGCCAGCAGTTACATGACAGCCCGTAATGAAAAACTGTTTTTT
TRBV6-6	TRBJ1-3	-	-	CASSYGQLSGNTIYF	TGTGCCAGCAGTTACGGACAGCTCTCTGGAAACACCATATATTTT
TRBV19	TRBJ2-7	few	TRBD1	CASKRDRGRSEQYF	TGTGCCAGTAAACGGGACAGGGGCCGAAGCGAGCAGTACTTC
TRBV18	TRBJ1-1	-	-	CASSPLPETEAFF	TGTGCCAGCTCACCACTCCCGGAGACTGAAGCTTTCTTT
TRBV7-3	TRBJ1-3	-	TRBD1	CASSLTGQRATIYF	TGTGCCAGCAGCTTAACGGGACAGCGAGCCACCATATATTTT
TRBV6-6	TRBJ1-1	-	TRBD1	CASGGQGGNTEAFF	TGTGCCAGCGGGGGCCAGGGGGGGAACACTGAAGCTTTCTTT
TRBV6-5	TRBJ2-3	-	-	CASNPFRGSTDTQYF	TGTGCCAGCAATCCCTTCCGGGGAAGCACAGATACGCAGTATTTT
TRBV30	TRBJ1-1	-	-	CAWSVIGNTEAFF	TGTGCCTGGAGTGTAATCGGGAACACTGAAGCTTTCTTT
TRBV7-2	TRBJ1-5	-	-	CASSLAEGPQPQHF	TGTGCCAGCAGCTTAGCAGAGGGCCCTCAGCCCCAGCATTTT
TRBV30	TRBJ1-5	-	-	CAWSVWGVQPQHF	TGTGCCTGGAGTGTCTGGGGGGTACAGCCCCAGCATTTT
TRBV25-1	TRBJ2-3	-	TRBD2	CASSEYGDSGGSTDTQYF	TGTGCCAGCAGTGAATATGGGGATAGCGGGGGGTCGACAGATACGCAGTATTTT